This is a list of T cell receptor beta chains from one sample in a study of blood T cell repertoires in COVID-19. Here immunoSEQ multiplex PCR was the method, and the copy in TCRdb shows in-frame clones only, minus some. The sample yields about 150,000 clones, roughly nine tenths seen once. Sequenced sample: peripheral blood. All receptors derive from a woman aged 65 to 85 with acute or convalescent COVID-19. CDR3s include the opening cysteine and the closing phenylalanine or tryptophan. The D gene is left open where the match is weak. Clone size, where shown, is once, few, many, or a class for clones that have expanded.

J gene: TRBJ2-3; V gene: TRBV11-2; clone size: NA; D gene: TRBD2; CDR3 protein: CASSIRLAGDGADTQYF; CDR3 DNA: TGTGCCAGCAGCATACGACTAGCGGGCGACGGCGCAGATACGCAGTATTTT
J gene: TRBJ2-1; V gene: TRBV19; clone size: NA; D gene: NA; CDR3 protein: CASSAEEGSSPFF; CDR3 DNA: TGTGCCAGTAGTGCCGAGGAGGGGAGTTCACCGTTCTTC
J gene: TRBJ1-4; V gene: TRBV15; clone size: NA; D gene: TRBD1; CDR3 protein: CATSRERRTGGLFEKLFF; CDR3 DNA: TGTGCCACCAGCAGGGAAAGAAGGACAGGGGGGCTTTTCGAAAAACTGTTTTTT
J gene: TRBJ2-5; V gene: TRBV6-1; clone size: NA; D gene: TRBD1; CDR3 protein: CASSEETGGAETQYF; CDR3 DNA: TGTGCCAGCAGTGAAGAGACAGGGGGCGCAGAGACCCAGTACTTC
J gene: TRBJ1-2; V gene: TRBV19; clone size: NA; D gene: NA; CDR3 protein: CASRKGQTYGYTF; CDR3 DNA: TGTGCCAGTAGGAAAGGACAGACCTATGGCTACACCTTC
J gene: TRBJ1-4; V gene: TRBV7-9; clone size: NA; D gene: TRBD1; CDR3 protein: CASSATGVEKLFF; CDR3 DNA: TGTGCCAGCAGCGCAACAGGGGTTGAAAAACTGTTTTTT
J gene: TRBJ1-6; V gene: TRBV4-3; clone size: NA; D gene: TRBD1; CDR3 protein: CASSQVDRGALPLHF; CDR3 DNA: TGCGCCAGCAGCCAAGTTGACAGGGGAGCGTTGCCCCTCCACTTT
J gene: TRBJ1-4; V gene: TRBV30; clone size: NA; D gene: NA; CDR3 protein: CAWGGEAGNEKLFF; CDR3 DNA: TGTGCCTGGGGAGGGGAGGCGGGTAATGAAAAACTGTTTTTT
J gene: TRBJ2-7; V gene: TRBV7-2; clone size: NA; D gene: TRBD1; CDR3 protein: CASSLTGQGVRSYEQYF; CDR3 DNA: TGTGCCAGCAGCTTAACCGGACAGGGGGTAAGATCCTACGAGCAGTACTTC
J gene: TRBJ2-1; V gene: TRBV9; clone size: NA; D gene: NA; CDR3 protein: CASSVLDGSSYNEQFF; CDR3 DNA: TGTGCCAGCAGCGTACTAGATGGGAGCTCCTACAATGAGCAGTTCTTC
J gene: TRBJ1-6; V gene: TRBV3-1/TRBV3-2; clone size: NA; D gene: NA; CDR3 protein: CASSHQQYNSPLHF; CDR3 DNA: TGTGCCAGCAGCCACCAACAGTATAATTCACCCCTCCACTTT
J gene: TRBJ1-2; V gene: TRBV3-1/TRBV3-2; clone size: NA; D gene: TRBD1; CDR3 protein: CASSQVGAGGNYGYTF; CDR3 DNA: TGTGCCAGCAGCCAAGTCGGGGCAGGGGGCAACTATGGCTACACCTTC
J gene: TRBJ1-2; V gene: TRBV4-1; clone size: NA; D gene: NA; CDR3 protein: CASSHGGTARLYGYTF; CDR3 DNA: TGCGCCAGCAGCCACGGAGGGACCGCCCGCCTTTATGGCTACACCTTC
J gene: TRBJ1-5; V gene: TRBV29-1; clone size: NA; D gene: TRBD1; CDR3 protein: CSVGQGAGQPQHF; CDR3 DNA: TGCAGCGTTGGGCAGGGGGCAGGGCAGCCCCAGCATTTT
J gene: TRBJ2-7; V gene: TRBV7-8; clone size: NA; D gene: TRBD1; CDR3 protein: CASRESGQNYEQYF; CDR3 DNA: TGTGCCAGCAGGGAGTCGGGACAGAACTACGAGCAGTACTTC
J gene: TRBJ1-2; V gene: TRBV5-1; clone size: NA; D gene: TRBD1; CDR3 protein: CASSSGTGHYGYTF; CDR3 DNA: TGCGCCAGCAGCTCCGGGACAGGGCACTATGGCTACACCTTC
J gene: TRBJ1-2; V gene: TRBV27; clone size: once; D gene: NA; CDR3 protein: CASRDRRNYGYTF; CDR3 DNA: TGTGCCAGCAGGGACAGAAGAAACTATGGCTACACCTTC
J gene: TRBJ2-1; V gene: TRBV7-3; clone size: NA; D gene: TRBD1; CDR3 protein: CASGSDRGGYNEQFF; CDR3 DNA: TGTGCCAGCGGGTCCGACAGGGGGGGTTACAATGAGCAGTTCTTC
J gene: TRBJ1-1; V gene: TRBV2; clone size: NA; D gene: NA; CDR3 protein: CASSGRGNTEAFF; CDR3 DNA: TGTGCCAGCAGCGGGCGGGGGAACACTGAAGCTTTCTTT
J gene: TRBJ1-1; V gene: TRBV18; clone size: NA; D gene: TRBD1; CDR3 protein: CASSPPTGRNTEAFF; CDR3 DNA: TGTGCCAGCTCACCTCCGACAGGGAGGAACACTGAAGCTTTCTTT
J gene: TRBJ1-2; V gene: TRBV7-2; clone size: NA; D gene: TRBD1; CDR3 protein: CASSLPSTGQFGYTF; CDR3 DNA: TGTGCCAGCAGCTTACCATCGACAGGGCAGTTCGGCTACACCTTC
J gene: TRBJ2-7; V gene: TRBV6-2/TRBV6-3; clone size: few; D gene: TRBD1; CDR3 protein: CASSYDRGYEQYF; CDR3 DNA: TGTGCCAGCAGTTACGACAGGGGGTACGAGCAGTACTTC
J gene: TRBJ1-4; V gene: TRBV28; clone size: NA; D gene: TRBD1; CDR3 protein: CASSLPQTGSSEDEKLFF; CDR3 DNA: TGTGCCAGCAGTTTACCCCAGACAGGGAGTTCGGAGGATGAAAAACTGTTTTTT
J gene: TRBJ2-7; V gene: TRBV6-7; clone size: NA; D gene: TRBD1; CDR3 protein: CASSHLVGGPYEQYF; CDR3 DNA: TGTGCCAGCAGTCACCTGGTAGGGGGCCCCTACGAGCAGTACTTC
J gene: TRBJ1-2; V gene: TRBV6-5; clone size: NA; D gene: TRBD1; CDR3 protein: CASSPTDREGSYTF; CDR3 DNA: TGTGCCAGCAGTCCCACAGACAGGGAAGGAAGCTACACCTTC
J gene: TRBJ2-7; V gene: TRBV3-1/TRBV3-2; clone size: NA; D gene: NA; CDR3 protein: CASSQEIAGPYEQYF; CDR3 DNA: TGTGCCAGCAGCCAAGAGATCGCAGGGCCCTACGAGCAGTACTTC
J gene: TRBJ1-4; V gene: TRBV7-2; clone size: NA; D gene: TRBD1; CDR3 protein: CASSLGTGGLELFF; CDR3 DNA: TGTGCCAGCAGCTTAGGGACAGGGGGTTTGGAACTGTTTTTT
J gene: TRBJ1-6; V gene: TRBV24-1; clone size: NA; D gene: NA; CDR3 protein: CATQAGSSYNSPLHF; CDR3 DNA: TGTGCCACCCAGGCAGGAAGCTCCTATAATTCACCCCTCCACTTT
J gene: TRBJ2-1; V gene: TRBV7-2; clone size: NA; D gene: NA; CDR3 protein: CASSFRNKGRAVEQFF; CDR3 DNA: TGTGCCAGCAGCTTCAGGAACAAGGGCAGAGCGGTTGAGCAGTTCTTC
J gene: TRBJ2-3; V gene: TRBV6-2/TRBV6-3; clone size: NA; D gene: TRBD2; CDR3 protein: CASSSSGNTQYF; CDR3 DNA: TGTGCCAGCAGTTCTAGCGGTAATACGCAGTATTTT
J gene: TRBJ2-3; V gene: TRBV4-2; clone size: NA; D gene: TRBD2; CDR3 protein: CASSQEGLAGDTQYF; CDR3 DNA: TGTGCCAGCAGCCAAGAGGGACTAGCGGGGGATACGCAGTATTTT
J gene: TRBJ2-2; V gene: TRBV19; clone size: NA; D gene: NA; CDR3 protein: CASSILAPTGELFF; CDR3 DNA: TGTGCCAGTAGTATTTTAGCTCCCACCGGGGAGCTGTTTTTT
J gene: TRBJ1-1; V gene: TRBV5-1; clone size: once; D gene: TRBD1; CDR3 protein: CASTRQGAVGTEAFF; CDR3 DNA: TGCGCCAGCACTAGACAGGGGGCTGTGGGCACTGAAGCTTTCTTT
J gene: TRBJ2-1; V gene: TRBV19; clone size: NA; D gene: NA; CDR3 protein: CATTAGYSYNEQFF; CDR3 DNA: TGTGCCACGACCGCAGGGTACTCCTACAATGAGCAGTTCTTC
J gene: TRBJ1-2; V gene: TRBV5-4; clone size: NA; D gene: NA; CDR3 protein: CASSLVEGMGYGYTF; CDR3 DNA: TGTGCCAGCAGCTTGGTGGAGGGTATGGGCTATGGCTACACCTTC
J gene: TRBJ1-2; V gene: TRBV5-5; clone size: NA; D gene: NA; CDR3 protein: CASSFRSNYGYTF; CDR3 DNA: TGTGCCAGCAGCTTTCGGAGTAACTATGGCTACACCTTC
J gene: TRBJ2-1; V gene: TRBV5-1; clone size: NA; D gene: TRBD2; CDR3 protein: CASSSKGLADHEQFF; CDR3 DNA: TGCGCCAGCAGCTCCAAGGGACTAGCGGACCATGAGCAGTTCTTC
J gene: TRBJ2-2; V gene: TRBV5-1; clone size: NA; D gene: TRBD2; CDR3 protein: CASSLGTSGRITGELFF; CDR3 DNA: TGCGCCAGCAGCTTGGGGACTAGCGGGAGAATTACCGGGGAGCTGTTTTTT
J gene: TRBJ1-6; V gene: TRBV5-1; clone size: NA; D gene: TRBD1; CDR3 protein: CASSRGTGEDSPLHF; CDR3 DNA: TGCGCCAGCAGCAGAGGGACAGGGGAGGATTCACCCCTCCACTTT
J gene: TRBJ1-2; V gene: TRBV2; clone size: NA; D gene: NA; CDR3 protein: CASKGGGTYGYTF; CDR3 DNA: TGTGCCAGCAAAGGGGGAGGGACCTATGGCTACACCTTC
J gene: TRBJ2-1; V gene: TRBV9; clone size: NA; D gene: TRBD1; CDR3 protein: CASSKEGAGEQFF; CDR3 DNA: TGTGCCAGCAGCAAAGAGGGGGCGGGTGAGCAGTTCTTC
J gene: TRBJ1-1; V gene: TRBV7-2; clone size: NA; D gene: NA; CDR3 protein: CASSLTPGLNTEAFF; CDR3 DNA: TGTGCCAGCAGCTTAACGCCAGGACTTAACACTGAAGCTTTCTTT
J gene: TRBJ1-2; V gene: TRBV13; clone size: NA; D gene: TRBD1; CDR3 protein: CASSQMQGVYGYTF; CDR3 DNA: TGTGCCAGCAGCCAAATGCAGGGGGTCTATGGCTACACCTTC
J gene: TRBJ2-5; V gene: TRBV3-1/TRBV3-2; clone size: NA; D gene: TRBD2; CDR3 protein: CASSRLAGTRETQYF; CDR3 DNA: TGTGCCAGCAGCCGACTAGCGGGGACCAGGGAGACCCAGTACTTC
J gene: TRBJ2-5; V gene: TRBV6-5; clone size: NA; D gene: NA; CDR3 protein: CASSYGGAHKVETQYF; CDR3 DNA: TGTGCCAGCAGTTACGGGGGGGCGCATAAAGTAGAGACCCAGTACTTC
J gene: TRBJ1-2; V gene: TRBV4-1; clone size: NA; D gene: NA; CDR3 protein: CASSQGSLRGSSITF; CDR3 DNA: TGCGCCAGCAGCCAAGGGTCTCTTAGGGGGAGTAGTATTACCTTC
J gene: TRBJ1-4; V gene: TRBV10-3; clone size: NA; D gene: NA; CDR3 protein: CAISESVAGATNEKLFF; CDR3 DNA: TGTGCCATCAGTGAGTCGGTGGCAGGGGCAACTAATGAAAAACTGTTTTTT
J gene: TRBJ1-4; V gene: TRBV18; clone size: NA; D gene: NA; CDR3 protein: CASSPPARQGEKLFF; CDR3 DNA: TGTGCCAGCTCACCACCGGCTCGGCAGGGTGAAAAACTGTTTTTT
J gene: TRBJ1-2; V gene: TRBV7-9; clone size: NA; D gene: NA; CDR3 protein: CASSASDRYGYTF; CDR3 DNA: TGTGCCAGCAGCGCTTCAGATCGCTATGGCTACACCTTC
J gene: TRBJ1-1; V gene: TRBV5-1; clone size: NA; D gene: NA; CDR3 protein: CASSLQGAGNTEAFF; CDR3 DNA: TGCGCCAGCAGCCTGCAAGGGGCCGGGAACACTGAAGCTTTCTTT